The 14 T cell receptor beta chains reported below all come from one sample, sequenced in a study of response to subunit inactivated influenza vaccine. TCRdb re-called the RT-PCR reads through MiXCR, storing one row per CDR3 protein. Of around 850,000 distinct CDR3 sequences listed, 18% are singletons. This specimen was PBMCs from blood, taken roughly 5 days after vaccination. The receptors shown here come from a man between 50 and 59 years old who received an inactivated influenza vaccine.

This sequence joins TRBV24-1 and TRBJ2-1; 7 positions agree with TRBD1. The CDR3 length is 15 residues. V trimming: 5 bases; J trimming: 6 bases; junction bases outside the gene matches: 9. Germline V gene lookup returns CDR1 KGHDR and CDR2 SFDVKD. The CDR3 DNA is TGTGCCACCAGTGCGGGGACAGCATACGGCAATGAGCAGTTCTTC. It encodes CATSAGTAYGNEQFF.

The chain joins TRBV29-1 to TRBJ1-1, with D possibly being TRBD1 (5 bases). CDR3 length equals 12 residues. The germline V and J ends were trimmed by 3 bases and 4 bases, with 9 bases remaining between them. The V gene's germline CDR1 is SQVTM and CDR2 ANQGSEA. The CDR3 nucleotides read TGCAGCGTTGAGGGGGGAGGCACTGAAGCTTTCTTT. It encodes CSVEGGGTEAFF.

The chain couples TRBV6-1 to TRBJ2-1, with D unclear. This CDR3 has 15 amino acids. V shed 6 bases and J shed 2 bases, with 14 bases lying between them. Germline CDR1 and CDR2: MNHNS and SASEGT. The CDR3: CASRMGSKAYNEQFF. CDR3 DNA: TGTGCCAGCAGGATGGGGTCTAAGGCCTACAATGAGCAGTTCTTC.

The genes are TRBV9 and TRBJ2-1, with D tentatively TRBD1 (6 bases). V shed 0 bases and J shed 6 bases, with 10 bases lying between them. The CDR3 is made up of 14 amino acids. CDR1 is SGDLS and CDR2 is YYNGEE in the germline V gene. CDR3 in amino acids: CASSVVQGFNEQFF. The CDR3 DNA follows: TGTGCCAGCAGCGTAGTACAGGGCTTCAATGAGCAGTTCTTC. The full variable domain, rest sourced from reference TRBV9 and TRBJ2-1, is DSGVTQTPKHLITATGQRVTLRCSPRSGDLSVYWYQQSLDQGLQFLIQYYNGEERAKGNILERFSAQQFPDLHSELNLSSLELGDSALYFCASSVVQGFNEQFFGPGTRLTVL.

J is TRBJ2-5 and V is TRBV4-3; possible D gene TRBD1, 5 bases. The ends were cut back, 0 bases at V and 7 bases at J, with 12 bases in the middle. Germline CDR1 and CDR2: LGHNA and YSLEER. The CDR3 loop spans 14 amino acids. CDR3: CASSQDKGILTQYF. For the CDR3, the DNA is TGCGCCAGCAGCCAAGATAAGGGGATTTTGACCCAGTACTTC.

The genes are TRBV10-3 and TRBJ2-3; D is undetermined. This CDR3 region has 12 residues. Looked up from germline, CDR1 is ENHRY and CDR2 is SYGVKD. V was trimmed by 6 bases and J by 4 bases, leaving 8 bases between them. The CDR3 reads CAIRGFPDTQYF. CDR3 DNA: TGTGCCATCAGGGGATTTCCAGATACGCAGTATTTT.

Worth noting for this clonotype: The junction departs from the called germline gene at one end, perhaps through a read error. The genes are TRBV6-2 or TRBV6-3 and TRBJ2-3, with 8 bases identical to TRBD2. The germline V gene has CDR1 MNHEY and CDR2 SVGEGT. CDR3 length equals 14 residues. The CDR3, as DNA: TGTGTCAGCACCCGGACTAGCAGGATAGATACGCAGTATTTT. It translates to CVSTRTSRIDTQYF.

This clonotype was seen more than once but under ten times. The chain couples TRBV10-3 to TRBJ2-1; D may match TRBD1 or TRBD2 (6 bases each). Germline V gene data show CDR1 as ENHRY and CDR2 as SYGVKD. V lost 8 bases, J lost 7 bases, and 12 bases lay in between. This CDR3 has 12 residues. The CDR3 coding sequence is TGTGCCATCGGGGGGACACCGAATGAGCAGTTCTTC. Translated: CAIGGTPNEQFF.

The chain joins TRBV10-3 to TRBJ2-3, with 9 bases matching TRBD1. Germline V gene lookup returns CDR1 ENHRY and CDR2 SYGVKD. The ends lost 0 bases at V and 1 base at J; junction bases unmatched: 11. The length of the CDR3 is 19 residues. CDR3 residues: CAISESPGQGGVGTDTQYF. The CDR3 region has the DNA TGTGCCATCAGTGAGTCGCCGGGACAGGGTGGTGTTGGCACAGATACGCAGTATTTT.

The chain has TRBV20-1 and TRBJ2-1; D not resolved. The germline CDR1 and CDR2 sequences are DFQATT and SNEGSKA (reference sequence). V gave up 1 base and J gave up 6 bases, with 7 bases separating them. The CDR3 spans 12 residues. CDR3 in amino acids: CSARGLGNEQFF. DNA for the CDR3: TGCAGTGCTAGAGGTCTAGGCAATGAGCAGTTCTTC.

The chain is built from TRBV6-4 and TRBJ1-2; TRBD1 agrees at 12 bases. Germline V gene sequence: CDR1 MRHNA, CDR2 SNTAGT. V shed 3 bases, J shed 8 bases, and the junction held 10 bases outside the gene matches. The CDR3 length is 16 residues. CDR3 in amino acids: CASSEGTGGAPGGYTF. Here the CDR3 DNA reads TGTGCCAGCAGTGAGGGGACAGGGGGCGCTCCGGGCGGCTACACCTTC.

This clonotype was seen only a few times. CDR3 in amino acids: CASSQGSRPQHF. CDR3 nucleotide sequence: TGTGCCAGCAGCCAGGGGTCCCGGCCCCAGCATTTT. This chain connects TRBV28 to TRBJ1-5; D is perhaps TRBD1 (6 bases). Germline V gene lookup returns CDR1 MDHEN and CDR2 SYDVKM. This CDR3 spans 12 amino acids. Between the trimmed V and J ends, which lost 6 bases and 9 bases, there was a span of 12 bases.

This clonotype was counted between two and nine times. The CDR3 DNA is TGCAGTGCTAGAGATATGACATTTCAAGAGACCCAGTACTTC. This codes for CSARDMTFQETQYF. This chain joins TRBV20-1 and TRBJ2-5, with D uncertain. CDR1 and CDR2 from the germline V gene are DFQATT and SNEGSKA (reference sequence). The CDR3 contains 14 residues. Trimming cost V 0 bases and J 2 bases, with 10 bases left between them.

V is TRBV12-3 or TRBV12-4 and J is TRBJ2-1; 7 nucleotides line up with TRBD1. The CDR3 sequence is 15 residues long. Trimming removed 5 bases from V and 0 bases from J; junction bases left unmatched: 4. CDR3 in amino acids: CASSVQGSSYNEQFF. The DNA for the CDR3 is TGTGCCAGCAGTGTACAGGGGTCCTCCTACAATGAGCAGTTCTTC.